One and the same sample provided the 9 T cell receptor beta chains below, sequenced in a study of blood T cell repertoires in COVID-19. This table comes from immunoSEQ multiplex PCR, and its TCRdb copy is limited to in-frame clones, with some not included. The sample lists about 58,000 clones, around 78% seen once, with about 5.3% in the top ten. The sequenced sample consisted of peripheral blood. The receptors come from a human donor in a cohort sampled during active COVID-19.

This rearrangement joins TRBV7-2 to TRBJ2-7, with 9 bases identical to TRBD1. CDR3 length: 15 residues. The junction had 5 bases not matched to a gene; V was cut back by 2 bases and J by 3 bases. Germline V CDR1 and CDR2: SGHTA, FQGNSA. CDR3 amino acids: CASSLHAGQGYEQYF. The CDR3 DNA follows: TGTGCCAGCAGCTTACATGCGGGACAGGGCTACGAGCAGTACTTC.

V and J are TRBV24-1 and TRBJ2-7; 7 bases are shared with TRBD2. With V trimmed by 5 bases and J by 6 bases, 12 bases remained unmatched. The CDR3 runs 15 residues. Germline V gene sequence: CDR1 KGHDR, CDR2 SFDVKD. CDR3 protein: CATSAGGGGLAEQYF. The CDR3, as DNA: TGTGCCACCAGTGCGGGCGGGGGAGGGCTGGCCGAGCAGTACTTC.

V usage is TRBV5-5 and J usage is TRBJ1-4; D ambiguous. The CDR3 runs to 15 residues. The V end was cut by 3 bases, the J end by 2 bases, with 11 bases between. Germline assignment: CDR1 SGHKS and CDR2 YYEKEE (reference sequence). The DNA for the CDR3 is TGTGCCAGCAGCTCCTACCCCGGGACTAATGAAAAACTGTTTTTT. Protein: CASSSYPGTNEKLFF.

J is TRBJ1-1 and V is TRBV9; D remains ambiguous. The CDR3 has 14 residues. Germline V lookup: CDR1 SGDLS, CDR2 YYNGEE. V was pared by 0 bases and J by 1 base, with 7 bases between. CDR3 bases: TGTGCCAGCAGCGTAGCTAGAAAGAACACTGAAGCTTTCTTT. Its translation is CASSVARKNTEAFF.

This chain uses TRBV6-5 with TRBJ2-7, with 8 bases that match TRBD2. The junction had 9 bases not matched to a gene; V was cut back by 6 bases and J by 2 bases. The CDR3 is 15 residues long. CDR1 MNHEY and CDR2 SVGAGI come from the germline V gene. CDR3 in DNA: TGTGCCAGCAGGGCTACTAGCGGACCAACCTACGAGCAGTACTTC. As protein: CASRATSGPTYEQYF.

V gene TRBV11-2 combines with J gene TRBJ1-2; tentative D call: TRBD1 (6 bases). Trimming took off 6 bases at V and 3 bases at J, with 17 bases between the two ends. Per the germline V gene, CDR1 is SGHAT and CDR2 is FQNNGV. The length of the CDR3 is 15 residues. Written as DNA, the CDR3 is TGTGCCAGCAGGCAGCCAGGGGCTGGAGACTATGGCTACACCTTC. Translating it yields CASRQPGAGDYGYTF.

The gene calls are TRBV5-4 and TRBJ2-7; 9 bases align to TRBD2. After removal of 0 bases from V and 2 bases from J, the junction contained 6 bases not matched to a gene. CDR3 length: 16 residues. CDR1 and CDR2 (germline): SGHNT, YYREEE (reference sequence). The CDR3 region is CASSLAASGATYEQYF. The CDR3 coding sequence is TGTGCCAGCAGCTTGGCCGCTAGCGGGGCTACCTACGAGCAGTACTTC.

V and J are TRBV24-1 and TRBJ1-4; possible D gene TRBD1, 5 bases. Germline V lookup: CDR1 KGHDR, CDR2 SFDVKD. This CDR3 contains 15 residues. Trimming shortened V by 8 bases and J by 3 bases, and 15 bases separated the two germline ends. CDR3 sequence: CATIPSTVPNEKLFF. Written as DNA, the CDR3 is TGTGCCACCATCCCCTCGACAGTCCCTAATGAAAAACTGTTTTTT.

CDR3 sequence (DNA): TGTGCCAGCAGCTTAGGATCGCGGGACAGTTTCGACTATTCCTACGAGCAGTACTTC. Protein: CASSLGSRDSFDYSYEQYF. This chain connects TRBV7-9 to TRBJ2-7, with a weak D call TRBD1 (7 bases). Trimming removed 1 base at V and 1 base at J, with 23 bases between. CDR3 length: 19 amino acids. Germline V gene lookup returns CDR1 SEHNR and CDR2 FQNEAQ (reference sequence).